This TCR beta chain was retrieved from a study of T-cell memory formation after mild COVID-19. Study at large: Largely, the TCR clusters proved donor specific.

Constant-segment primers served in 5'RACE that generated TCR alpha and TCR beta cDNA libraries bearing sample barcodes and UMIs. TCRdb re-analysed the 5' RACE reads in MiXCR, keeping a single row per CDR3 protein. Among around 140,000 distinct CDR3 sequences listed, roughly 24% were seen once. This clonotype was counted only a few times. At one boundary the junction diverges from the germline segment, which might be a read error. CDR3 length equals 17 residues. This clonotype originated in an adult woman who had mild COVID-19 (a few samples of this study predate the infection). Cell type and time point are not known. Sequencing was carried out using PBMCs or a T cell subset sorted from them (not recorded which). The V and J genes are TRBV12-3 or TRBV12-4 and TRBJ1-3; D not certain. The CDR3 bases are TGTTCCAGCAGAAGCATCGCAGATCTTTTCTCTGGAAACACCATATATTTT. It encodes CSSRSIADLFSGNTIYF.